Sequencing of this T cell receptor beta chain was carried out in a study of T cell repertoires in cytomegalovirus infection. TCRdb reanalysed the reads using MiXCR and keeps one entry per CDR3 protein. The table lists 65,000 to 90,000 distinct CDR3 sequences, 4% of them singletons, with about 22% in the top ten. Trimming took 6 bases from V and 1 from J, leaving 21 bases between them. CDR1 is MNHNS, CDR2 SASEGT, per germline. This CDR3 is built from 17 residues. This clonotype was seen repeatedly, ten times or more. This TCR came from a human donor in good health (CMV status not recorded). Some clones in this sample may be carry-over from other donors' samples. The sequenced sample was PBMCs. V usage is TRBV6-1 and J usage is TRBJ2-5; possible D gene TRBD1, 7 bases. CDR3 residues: CASSAGGSLRGQETQYF. CDR3 DNA sequence: TGTGCCAGCAGCGCAGGGGGTTCTCTGCGGGGCCAAGAGACCCAGTACTTC.